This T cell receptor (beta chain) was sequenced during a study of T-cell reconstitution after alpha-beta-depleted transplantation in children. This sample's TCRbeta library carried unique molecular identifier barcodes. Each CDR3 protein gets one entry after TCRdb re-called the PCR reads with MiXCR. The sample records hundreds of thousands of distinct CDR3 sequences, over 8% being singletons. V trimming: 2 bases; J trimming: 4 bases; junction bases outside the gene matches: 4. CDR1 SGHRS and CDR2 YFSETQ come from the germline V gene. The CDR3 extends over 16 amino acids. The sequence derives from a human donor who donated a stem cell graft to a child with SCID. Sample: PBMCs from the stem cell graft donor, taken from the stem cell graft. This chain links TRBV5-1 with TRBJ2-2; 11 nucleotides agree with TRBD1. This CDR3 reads CASSFAGTGGTGELFF. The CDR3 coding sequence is TGCGCCAGCAGCTTTGCCGGGACAGGGGGCACCGGGGAGCTGTTTTTT.